These T cell receptor beta chains were read from a single sample in a study of shared clonotypes between healthy human individuals. Repertoires were generated with immunoSEQ multiplex PCR, while TCRdb's copy carries only in-frame clones and drops some. The table shows about 800,000 clones, with about 96% occurring only once. The sequencing input was naive CD8+ T cells sorted from blood. The receptors derive from a man younger than 45 in good health. CDR3s include the opening cysteine and the closing phenylalanine or tryptophan. Each record gives: D gene, clone size, J gene, V gene, CDR3 DNA, CDR3 protein. A D gene is named only where the DNA matches it firmly. Clone size is stated in some rows and not others, as once, few, many or a class when expanded.

>.|.|TRBJ2-7|TRBV27
TGTGCCAGCAGTTTGATAACCCGAACCTACGAGCAGTACTTC
CASSLITRTYEQYF
>.|.|TRBJ2-2|TRBV7-2
TGTGCCAGCAGCTCACCGGGTACCGGGGAGCTGTTTTTT
CASSSPGTGELFF
>TRBD2|.|TRBJ2-1|TRBV2
TGTGCCAGCAGTGGACTAGCGGTCTACAATGAGCAGTTCTTC
CASSGLAVYNEQFF
>.|.|TRBJ2-1|TRBV9
TGTGCCAGCAGCCCGGGGACTCTGGATGAGCAGTTCTTC
CASSPGTLDEQFF
>TRBD2|.|TRBJ2-4|TRBV27
TGTGCCAGCAGTTTATCACGCGGGAGTAGAGGTATTCAGTACTTC
CASSLSRGSRGIQYF
>TRBD1|.|TRBJ2-7|TRBV29-1
TGCAGCGTTGTAGGGACAGACCCGTTGGTAGCGAGCAGGTCCTACGAGCAGTACTTC
CSVVGTDPLVASRSYEQYF
>.|.|TRBJ1-1|TRBV6-1
TGTGCCAGCAGTGGAGGTCTTCATGGGGCTTTCTTT
CASSGGLHGAFF
>.|once|TRBJ1-1|TRBV9
TGTGCCAGCAGCGCCCCCCGGGACGGTGGCGGTGACACTGAAGCTTTCTTT
CASSAPRDGGGDTEAFF
>TRBD1|.|TRBJ1-2|TRBV4-3
TGCGCCAGCAGGCCAAACAGGGGCCACTATGGCTACACCTTC
CASRPNRGHYGYTF
>.|.|TRBJ2-6|TRBV28
TGTGCCAGCAACAAACGGGTGTTCTCTGGGGCCAACGTCCTGACTTTC
CASNKRVFSGANVLTF
>.|.|TRBJ2-1|TRBV4-3
TGCGCCAGCAGCCAAGGACAGGGAGGAGGTAATGAGCAGTTCTTC
CASSQGQGGGNEQFF
>.|.|TRBJ1-5|TRBV6-5
TGTGCCAGCAGTTACTCGGCAGAAGGTTGGAATCAGCCCCAGCATTTT
CASSYSAEGWNQPQHF
>.|.|TRBJ1-3|TRBV2
TGTGCCAGCAGCCCGCACGACTCTGGAAACACCATATATTTT
CASSPHDSGNTIYF
>TRBD1|once|TRBJ2-7|TRBV27
TGTGCCAGCAGTCCCGGGACAGGGCTCGAGCAGTACTTC
CASSPGTGLEQYF
>TRBD2|.|TRBJ2-3|TRBV9
TGTGCCAGCAGCGTAGAAGTGAGCGGGAGGCAGGATACGCAGTATTTT
CASSVEVSGRQDTQYF
>TRBD1|.|TRBJ1-2|TRBV11-2
TGTGCCAGCAGCTTGACAGGGCCTGGCTACACCTTC
CASSLTGPGYTF
>.|.|TRBJ2-3|TRBV27
TGTGCCAGCACGATACTTGGGGGAGCGACAGATACGCAGTATTTT
CASTILGGATDTQYF
>TRBD2|.|TRBJ2-7|TRBV6-5
TGTGCCAGCGGACTAGCGGGAGCCCCCTACGAGCAGTACTTC
CASGLAGAPYEQYF
>.|.|TRBJ2-7|TRBV10-3
TGTGCCATCAGTCTTGGGTACGAGCAGTACTTC
CAISLGYEQYF
>.|.|TRBJ2-1|TRBV5-4
TGTGCCAGCAGCTTGTGGGCTAATGAGCAGTTCTTC
CASSLWANEQFF
>TRBD2|once|TRBJ2-3|TRBV28
TGTGCCATCACCGAATCTAGCGGGAGCACAGATACGCAGTATTTT
CAITESSGSTDTQYF
>.|.|TRBJ1-5|TRBV2
TGTGCCAGCAGTGAACCGCATAGCAATCAGCCCCAGCATTTT
CASSEPHSNQPQHF
>.|.|TRBJ2-7|TRBV25-1
TGTGCCAGCAGTGAAGGAGGGGGGGCCTACGAGCAGTACTTC
CASSEGGGAYEQYF
>.|.|TRBJ2-2|TRBV7-7
TGTGCTAGCAGTGAACCAGGGCAGGGATTCGTGGAGCTGTTTTTT
CASSEPGQGFVELFF
>TRBD1|.|TRBJ1-5|TRBV5-8
TGTGCCAGCAGCTTGAGACAGGGCTTAAGCAATCAGCCCCAGCATTTT
CASSLRQGLSNQPQHF
>.|.|TRBJ2-7|TRBV4-1
TGCGCCAGCAGCGCGGACCCATCCTACGAGCAGTACTTC
CASSADPSYEQYF
>TRBD2|once|TRBJ2-7|TRBV7-9
TGTGCCAGCAGTTCTAGCGGGAACTCCTACGAGCAGTACTTC
CASSSSGNSYEQYF
>.|.|TRBJ2-5|TRBV13
TGTGCCAGCAGCTTACAAGTCGTAGAGACCCAGTACTTC
CASSLQVVETQYF
>TRBD2|.|TRBJ2-3|TRBV14
TGTGCCAGCAGCGAGCTAGCGGGACTCCTAGCAGATACGCAGTATTTT
CASSELAGLLADTQYF
>.|.|TRBJ1-1|TRBV10-3
TGTGCCATCAGTGAGTCGAGACAGGTGAACACTGAAGCTTTCTTT
CAISESRQVNTEAFF
>.|.|TRBJ1-2|TRBV5-5
TGTGCCAGCAGCTTGGCCCCAGGATCTAACTATGGCTACACCTTC
CASSLAPGSNYGYTF